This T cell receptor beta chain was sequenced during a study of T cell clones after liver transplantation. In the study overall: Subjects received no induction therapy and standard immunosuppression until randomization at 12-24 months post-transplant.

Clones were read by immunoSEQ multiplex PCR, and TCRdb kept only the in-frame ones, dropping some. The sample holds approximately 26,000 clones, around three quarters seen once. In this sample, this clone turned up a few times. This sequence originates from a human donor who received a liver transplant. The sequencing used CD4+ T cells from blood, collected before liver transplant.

DNA of the CDR3: TGTGCCAGCAGCCTGACAGTGAACACCGGGGAGCTGTTTTTT. It encodes CASSLTVNTGELFF. The gene calls are TRBV6-1 and TRBJ2-2, with TRBD1 as a possible D gene (5 bases). V was shortened by 6 bases and J by 1 base, with 9 bases between the two germline ends. Germline CDR1 reads MNHNS; CDR2 reads SASEGT. The CDR3 is 14 residues long.